This passage covers 18 T cell receptor beta chains from one sample sequenced in a study of regulatory T cells in long-lasting Graves disease. Time point denoted: newly diagnosed GD, antithyroid drugs for less than 3 months. From RNA extracted from PBMCs, the TCR library was made. HTBI primers from iRepertoire and Arm-PCR of CDR3 regions yielded the TCR beta libraries. TCRdb analysed the multiplex PCR reads with MiXCR anew, one entry per CDR3 protein. Of approximately 470,000 distinct CDR3 sequences listed, roughly 15% are singletons. The sample was also linked to a second study, of T cells in Graves' hyperthyroidism and ophthalmopathy.

Material: peripheral blood mononuclear cells (PBMCs), obtained at new diagnosis, from a patient treated with antithyroid drugs. The source of these receptors is a man aged 40-55 years with Graves disease.

This clonotype was counted between two and nine times. The gene calls are TRBV25-1 and TRBJ2-7; D call uncertain. The germline CDR1 and CDR2 sequences are MGHDK and SYGVNS. V shed 2 bases and J shed 1 base, with 9 bases lying between them. The CDR3 covers 14 residues. Written as DNA, the CDR3 is TGTGCCAGCAGTGAAGAGGCTGCTTCCTACGAGCAGTACTTC. Amino acids: CASSEEAASYEQYF.

This clonotype was detected a few times. V gene TRBV27 combines with J gene TRBJ1-2; 11 bases fit TRBD1. Germline values: CDR1 MNHEY, CDR2 SMNVEV (reference sequence). The CDR3 length is 17 residues. The V segment lost 6 bases and the J segment 0 bases; nucleotides outside the gene matches: 9. DNA for the CDR3: TGTGCCAGCAGCCTAAGGCGGGACAGGGGGTCTAACTATGGCTACACCTTC. Residues: CASSLRRDRGSNYGYTF.

The chain employs TRBV5-1 and TRBJ1-3, with D unclear. V was clipped by 0 bases and J by 4 bases, with 11 bases between them. CDR3 length: 15 amino acids. Germline lookup yields CDR1 SGHRS and CDR2 YFSETQ. CDR3 amino acids: CASSLGRSGGNTIYF. The CDR3 bases are TGCGCCAGCAGCTTGGGAAGAAGTGGCGGAAACACCATATATTTT. The variable domain in full, completed from reference TRBV5-1 and TRBJ1-3, reads KAGVTQTPRYLIKTRGQQVTLSCSPISGHRSVSWYQQTPGQGLQFLFEYFSETQRNKGNFPGRFSGRQFSNSRSEMNVSTLELGDSALYLCASSLGRSGGNTIYFGEGSWLTVV.

This clonotype was seen a few times. For the CDR3, the DNA is TGTGCCAGCAGTGCGACTAGCGGGAAGTCCTACGAGCAGTACTTC. This translates into CASSATSGKSYEQYF. The rearrangement links TRBV6-1 to TRBJ2-7, with 11 bases lining up with TRBD2. The CDR3 totals 15 residues. V shed 4 bases, J shed 1 base, and the junction held 3 bases outside the gene matches. CDR1 is MNHNS, CDR2 SASEGT, per germline.

This clonotype showed up many times. V is TRBV15 and J is TRBJ2-7; TRBD1 might be the D (7 bases). The CDR3 consists of 15 residues. The V end lost 0 bases, the J end lost 7 bases, and 16 bases lay between the germline ends. Germline assignment: CDR1 LNHNV and CDR2 YYDKDF (reference sequence). The CDR3 protein is CATSRDQGGAGEQYF. CDR3 coding DNA: TGTGCCACCAGCAGAGATCAGGGGGGAGCGGGTGAGCAGTACTTC.

DNA of the CDR3: TGTGCCATCAGTGAGTCAACAGACTGCGCCTACGAGCAGTACTTC. Protein product: CAISESTDCAYEQYF. The chain couples TRBV10-3 to TRBJ2-7; D gene ambiguous. The CDR3 consists of 15 residues. Germline lookup yields CDR1 ENHRY and CDR2 SYGVKD. V lost 0 bases and J 2 bases, leaving 11 bases between the germline ends.

CDR3 sequence (DNA): TGTGCCAGCCGCTTCGCCGGGAATCCAGATACGCAGTATTTT. Translation gives CASRFAGNPDTQYF. The genes are TRBV28 and TRBJ2-3; D perhaps matches TRBD2 (5 bases). With 8 bases removed from V and 4 bases from J, the gap between germline ends came to 16 bases. This CDR3 is built from 14 residues. Per germline, CDR1 MDHEN and CDR2 SYDVKM.

This clonotype was observed a handful of times. The V and J genes are TRBV29-1 and TRBJ2-7; 7 bases are shared with TRBD1. Germline V gene data show CDR1 as SQVTM and CDR2 as ANQGSEA. This CDR3 has 12 amino acids. The J segment lost 4 bases and the V segment lost 2 bases, leaving 2 bases of the junction unmatched. CDR3 region: CSVETGVYEQYF. The CDR3 DNA reads TGCAGCGTTGAAACAGGGGTTTACGAGCAGTACTTC.

This clonotype has only a few counts. The chain recombines TRBV10-3 with TRBJ2-1; D is uncertain. Germline CDR1 reads ENHRY; CDR2 reads SYGVKD. The V and J ends lost 6 bases and 5 bases respectively, with 5 bases between them. The length of the CDR3 is 11 residues. CDR3 coding DNA: TGTGCCATCAGCCTAAACAATGAGCAGTTCTTC. Amino acids: CAISLNNEQFF.

This clonotype has only one observation. V gene TRBV5-1 combines with J gene TRBJ1-1, with no clear D. The CDR3 covers 13 residues. V lost 0 bases, J lost 7 bases, and 10 bases lay in between. Germline values: CDR1 SGHRS, CDR2 YFSETQ. CDR3 in DNA: TGCGCCAGCAGCTTGGTCCCAGAAGGTGAAGCTTTCTTT. Translating gives CASSLVPEGEAFF.

This clonotype has a count of ten or more. The rearrangement uses TRBV28 and TRBJ2-5; possible D gene TRBD2, 6 bases. The CDR3 contains 14 residues. CDR1 is MDHEN and CDR2 is SYDVKM in the germline V gene. Trimming left V 5 bases short and J 9 bases short, with 19 bases between. The CDR3 here is CASSRPGLARAQYF. In nucleotides, the CDR3 is TGTGCCAGCAGTCGACCGGGACTGGCGCGGGCCCAGTACTTC. Full variable domain (rest looked up from reference TRBV28 and TRBJ2-5): DVKVTQSSRYLVKRTGEKVFLECVQDMDHENMFWYRQDPGLGLRLIYFSYDVKMKEKGDIPEGYSVSREKKERFSLILESASTNQTSMYLCASSRPGLARAQYFGPGTRLLVL.

The chain joins TRBV10-2 to TRBJ1-3; D not resolved. V lost 2 bases and J 0 bases, leaving 14 bases between the germline ends. The length of the CDR3 is 17 residues. CDR1 WSHSY and CDR2 SAAADI come from the germline V gene. The CDR3 coding sequence is TGCGCCAGCAGTGAGCACTCCGGCCGCAGCTCTGGAAACACCATATATTTT. It translates to CASSEHSGRSSGNTIYF.

Ten or more counts support this clonotype. The chain carries TRBV7-2 and TRBJ2-2; a weak D match, TRBD2 (5 bases). The CDR3 covers 15 residues. Trimming took off 6 bases at V and 5 bases at J, with 16 bases between the two ends. Germline V gives CDR1 SGHTA, CDR2 FQGNSA. CDR3 loop: CASRRTARVTGELFF. In DNA, the CDR3 is TGTGCCAGCAGACGGACTGCCCGGGTAACCGGGGAGCTGTTTTTT.

This clonotype was counted only a few times. One junction end disagrees with the germline gene, perhaps due to a read error. The chain carries TRBV5-1 and TRBJ1-4, with D uncertain. Germline values: CDR1 SGHRS, CDR2 YFSETQ. CDR3 length: 13 residues. Here the CDR3 DNA reads TGTGCCAGCAGGTTGGAGGGAAATGAAAAACTGTTTTTT. It encodes CASRLEGNEKLFF. The full variable domain, in which reference TRBV5-1 and TRBJ1-4 provide the parts outside the CDR3, is KAGVTQTPRYLIKTRGQQVTLSCSPISGHRSVSWYQQTPGQGLQFLFEYFSETQRNKGNFPGRFSGRQFSNSRSEMNVSTLELGDSALYLCASRLEGNEKLFFGSGTQLSVL.

This clonotype has only a few counts. The rearrangement uses TRBV10-3 and TRBJ2-1; TRBD2 agrees at 12 bases. Germline V gene sequence: CDR1 ENHRY, CDR2 SYGVKD. There are 14 residues in the CDR3. Germline trimming cut 4 bases from V and 9 bases from J; bases unmatched to any gene: 4. CDR3 DNA: TGTGCCATCAGTGGACTAGCGGGAGTCGGTGAGCAGTTCTTC. This gives the protein CAISGLAGVGEQFF.

The table lists this clonotype with many counts. The chain employs TRBV28 and TRBJ1-1; D ambiguous. From germline, CDR1 is MDHEN and CDR2 SYDVKM. The germline V and J ends were trimmed by 9 bases and 1 base, with 12 bases remaining between them. This CDR3 is built from 13 residues. As DNA, the CDR3 is TGTGCCAGTTTGAAGGCCAAGAACACTGAAGCTTTCTTT. This encodes CASLKAKNTEAFF. The full variable domain, in which reference TRBV28 and TRBJ1-1 provide the parts outside the CDR3, is DVKVTQSSRYLVKRTGEKVFLECVQDMDHENMFWYRQDPGLGLRLIYFSYDVKMKEKGDIPEGYSVSREKKERFSLILESASTNQTSMYLCASLKAKNTEAFFGQGTRLTVV.

This clonotype was recorded many times. The rearrangement uses TRBV7-3 and TRBJ2-7, with D perhaps being TRBD1 or TRBD2 (5 bases each). V lost 3 bases to trimming and J lost 6 bases, with 9 bases between them. CDR3 length: 12 amino acids. Germline CDR1 SGHTA, CDR2 FQGTGA. The CDR3 protein is CASSFGGAEQYF. The DNA for the CDR3 is TGTGCCAGCAGCTTTGGGGGTGCCGAGCAGTACTTC.

The table lists this clonotype with many counts. The chain uses TRBV28 and TRBJ2-7; 9 positions match TRBD1. Germline V gives CDR1 MDHEN, CDR2 SYDVKM. The CDR3 is 15 amino acids. V gave up 4 bases and J gave up 3 bases; unmatched junction bases: 7. CDR3 region: CASSYDRGFLYEQYF. CDR3 sequence (DNA): TGTGCCAGCAGTTATGACAGGGGGTTTCTCTACGAGCAGTACTTC.